One sample yielded the 29 T cell receptor beta chains listed below, sequenced in a study of blood T cell repertoires in COVID-19. Clones were read by immunoSEQ multiplex PCR, and TCRdb kept only the in-frame ones, dropping some. The table lists hundreds of thousands of clones, approximately 86% of them singletons. Sequencing input: peripheral blood. The receptors come from a man in his 70s with acute or convalescent COVID-19.

V usage is TRBV18 and J usage is TRBJ1-1; D is possibly TRBD1 (6 bases). Germline lookup yields CDR1 KGHSH and CDR2 LQKENI. The CDR3 totals 14 residues. V lost 2 bases and J 2 bases, leaving 9 bases between the germline ends. The CDR3 bases are TGTGCCAGCTCACCATACAGGGAAAACACTGAAGCTTTCTTT. Protein product: CASSPYRENTEAFF.

The rearrangement links TRBV7-2 to TRBJ2-7, with TRBD2 matching over 10 bases. V lost 5 bases and J lost 5; bases outside the gene matches: 6. CDR3 length equals 14 residues. Germline V gene lookup returns CDR1 SGHTA and CDR2 FQGNSA. CDR3 coding DNA: TGTGCCAGCAGCCCCGGGACTAGCGCCAACGAGCAGTACTTC. Amino acids: CASSPGTSANEQYF.

The CDR3 reads CASSDSLGRPGETQYF. The DNA for the CDR3 is TGTGCCAGTAGTGACAGTCTAGGACGTCCAGGGGAGACCCAGTACTTC. The gene calls are TRBV19 and TRBJ2-5, with D perhaps matching TRBD1 (5 bases). V lost 5 bases and J 5 bases, leaving 21 bases between the germline ends. The germline V gene has CDR1 LNHDA and CDR2 SQIVND (reference sequence). The CDR3 loop spans 16 amino acids.

CDR3 sequence (DNA): TGTGCCAGCAGCCGACTAGCGGGATATAACACCGGGGAGCTGTTTTTT. It codes for CASSRLAGYNTGELFF. The gene calls are TRBV5-4 and TRBJ2-2, with 11 bases matching TRBD2. CDR3 length: 16 amino acids. Germline V lookup: CDR1 SGHNT, CDR2 YYREEE (reference sequence). With 4 bases clipped from V and 2 bases from J, the junction kept 4 bases outside the gene matches.

The chain has TRBV13 and TRBJ1-2; D gene uncertain. Deletions cut 0 bases from V and 7 bases from J, with 12 bases between. Germline V CDR1 and CDR2: PRHDT, FYEKMQ (reference sequence). The CDR3 runs 14 residues. CDR3 sequence (DNA): TGTGCCAGCAGCTTAGGCCCCCGGTCGTCTGGCTACACCTTC. Amino acids: CASSLGPRSSGYTF. Using reference TRBV13 and TRBJ1-2 for the parts outside the CDR3, the full variable domain is AAGVIQSPRHLIKEKRETATLKCYPIPRHDTVYWYQQGPGQDPQFLISFYEKMQSDKGSIPDRFSAQQFSDYHSELNMSSLELGDSALYFCASSLGPRSSGYTFGSGTRLTVV.

The V gene is TRBV2, the J gene TRBJ2-7; TRBD2 agrees at 8 bases. Germline assignment: CDR1 SNHLY and CDR2 FYNNEI. The ends lost 6 bases at V and 4 bases at J; junction bases unmatched: 8. The CDR3 is 14 amino acids. CDR3 DNA: TGTGCCAGCAGACAGGCGCGGGAGGCGTACGAGCAGTACTTC. Its translation is CASRQAREAYEQYF.

For the CDR3, the DNA is TGCAGCGTTGAAGGGACTAGCGGGGACACAGATACGCAGTATTTT. Residues: CSVEGTSGDTDTQYF. V usage is TRBV29-1 and J usage is TRBJ2-3, with 12 bases lining up with TRBD2. Germline CDR1 is SQVTM and CDR2 is ANQGSEA. V shed 1 base, J shed 2 bases, and the junction held 1 base outside the gene matches. The CDR3 consists of 15 residues.

The J gene is TRBJ1-5, the V gene TRBV19; TRBD1 aligns across 8 bases. The CDR3 is made up of 14 amino acids. CDR1 and CDR2 (germline): LNHDA, SQIVND (reference sequence). V gave up 4 bases and J gave up 11 bases; unmatched junction bases: 10. The DNA for the CDR3 is TGTGCCAGTAGTACAGACAGGGGTCTCCTGTCCCAGCATTTT. Protein product: CASSTDRGLLSQHF.

The chain has TRBV24-1 and TRBJ2-5; 8 bases align to TRBD1. The germline gives CDR1 KGHDR, CDR2 SFDVKD. Trimming removed 2 bases from V and 4 bases from J; junction bases left unmatched: 2. The CDR3 is made up of 14 amino acids. CDR3: CATSDSGGAETQYF. CDR3 DNA: TGTGCCACCAGTGATTCAGGGGGCGCAGAGACCCAGTACTTC.

The V call is TRBV9, the J call TRBJ2-1; a weak D match, TRBD2 (5 bases). Germline V gives CDR1 SGDLS, CDR2 YYNGEE. CDR3 length: 16 amino acids. Deletions cut 0 bases from V and 6 bases from J, with 16 bases between. The CDR3 sequence is CASSVVSGRTSNEQFF. In DNA, the CDR3 is TGTGCCAGCAGCGTAGTGTCGGGCAGGACTTCCAATGAGCAGTTCTTC.

The chain recombines TRBV11-2 with TRBJ1-2; maybe TRBD1 (6 bases). With 5 bases removed from V and 2 bases from J, the gap between germline ends came to 9 bases. The CDR3 runs 13 residues. Germline-derived CDR1 and CDR2 are SGHAT and FQNNGV. CDR3 protein: CASSHGQNYGYTF. In DNA form, the CDR3 reads TGTGCCAGCAGCCACGGACAGAACTATGGCTACACCTTC.

This sequence joins TRBV19 and TRBJ2-6; 9 nucleotides agree with TRBD1. V gave up 5 bases and J gave up 0 bases; unmatched junction bases: 8. The CDR3 consists of 18 residues. The germline CDR1 and CDR2 sequences are LNHDA and SQIVND (reference sequence). The CDR3 nucleotides are TGTGCCAGTAGTGTTGGACAGGGGATTCTCTCTGGGGCCAACGTCCTGACTTTC. This translates into CASSVGQGILSGANVLTF.

This clone came up once. The V gene is TRBV12-3 or TRBV12-4, the J gene TRBJ1-5; 8 positions match TRBD1. With 6 bases clipped from V and 5 bases from J, the junction kept 3 bases outside the gene matches. The CDR3 runs to 13 residues. The chain's CDR3 is CASSGQGDQPQHF. CDR3 sequence (DNA): TGTGCCAGCAGCGGACAGGGAGATCAGCCCCAGCATTTT.

The gene calls are TRBV5-1 and TRBJ2-3; weak D call: TRBD1 (5 bases). Trimming shortened V by 0 bases and J by 4 bases, and 18 bases separated the two germline ends. Per germline, CDR1 SGHRS and CDR2 YFSETQ. This CDR3 comprises 17 residues. As DNA, the CDR3 is TGCGCCAGCAGCTTGGTGGGCGAGACAGCTATTCCAGATACGCAGTATTTT. Encoded protein: CASSLVGETAIPDTQYF. The whole variable domain, filled in from reference TRBV5-1 and TRBJ2-3, reads KAGVTQTPRYLIKTRGQQVTLSCSPISGHRSVSWYQQTPGQGLQFLFEYFSETQRNKGNFPGRFSGRQFSNSRSEMNVSTLELGDSALYLCASSLVGETAIPDTQYFGPGTRLTVL.

This clone showed up just a few times. Written as DNA, the CDR3 is TGTGCCAGCAGCACGATGGGGACAGAGAAGGGGACCCAGTACTTC. Encoded protein: CASSTMGTEKGTQYF. The chain combines TRBV21-1 with TRBJ2-5; the table gives TRBD1 as D, unverified against the DNA. TRBV21-1 is deemed a pseudogene. This CDR3 contains 15 residues.

V is TRBV30 and J is TRBJ1-1, with a tentative D call TRBD1 (6 bases). The CDR3 has 13 residues. Trimming cost V 3 bases and J 9 bases, with 17 bases left between them. Germline loops: CDR1 GTSNPN, CDR2 SVGIG (reference sequence). The CDR3 loop is CAWRLPTGSKAFF. The CDR3, as DNA: TGTGCCTGGAGGCTTCCGACAGGTTCGAAAGCTTTCTTT.

This rearrangement joins TRBV28 to TRBJ1-1; 8 bases align to TRBD1. Germline loops: CDR1 MDHEN, CDR2 SYDVKM. The CDR3 has 14 residues. J lost 8 bases, V lost 5 bases, and 10 bases had no gene match. The CDR3 loop reads CASSHTLGDREAFF. For the CDR3, the DNA is TGTGCCAGCAGTCATACCCTGGGGGACAGGGAAGCTTTCTTT.

The rearrangement joins TRBV4-3 to TRBJ2-1; the match to TRBD2 covers 10 bases. Germline V lookup: CDR1 LGHNA, CDR2 YSLEER. Trimming at V came to 0 bases and at J to 6 bases, leaving 2 bases not matched to a gene. The CDR3 contains 15 residues. In DNA form, the CDR3 reads TGCGCCAGCAGCCAAGATGGACTAGCGGCCAATGAGCAGTTCTTC. Translating gives CASSQDGLAANEQFF.

This clone was counted a single time. CDR3 loop: CASSQLTSLNANEQFF. The CDR3 bases are TGCGCCAGCAGCCAACTCACTAGCCTGAATGCCAATGAGCAGTTCTTC. The rearrangement links TRBV4-1 to TRBJ2-1; perhaps TRBD2 as D (6 bases). V gave up 2 bases and J gave up 6 bases, with 17 bases separating them. Germline CDR1 and CDR2: MGHRA and YSYEKL. The CDR3 sequence is 16 residues long.

As for this clone: Other DNA sequences in the same sample also yield this CDR3. This sequence joins TRBV20-1 and TRBJ2-7; D unresolved. Germline V gene sequence: CDR1 DFQATT, CDR2 SNEGSKA (reference sequence). Trimming removed 5 bases from V and 3 bases from J, with 8 bases in between. CDR3 size: 11 residues. The CDR3 DNA reads TGCAGTGCTCGGCAGGACTACGAGCAGTACTTC. Amino acids: CSARQDYEQYF.

Here the CDR3 reads CATSDFVTSGSSEETQYF. The DNA of the CDR3 is TGTGCCACCAGTGATTTCGTGACTAGCGGGAGCTCTGAGGAGACCCAGTACTTC. This chain joins TRBV24-1 and TRBJ2-5; 12 nucleotides align to TRBD2. The CDR3 consists of 18 residues. Germline-derived CDR1 and CDR2 are KGHDR and SFDVKD. The V and J ends lost 1 base and 5 bases, in that order; junction bases with no gene match: 10.

The chain has TRBV5-8 and TRBJ1-5, with D unclear. Deletions cut 3 bases from V and 4 bases from J, with 14 bases between. The germline CDR1 and CDR2 sequences are SGHTS and YDEGEE. The CDR3 has 15 residues. CDR3: CASSSPTRINQPQHF. The CDR3 DNA reads as TGTGCCAGCAGCTCCCCCACTAGGATTAATCAGCCCCAGCATTTT.

This clone was observed a single time. The V gene is TRBV7-2, the J gene TRBJ2-7; 13 nucleotides line up with TRBD2. There are 13 residues in the CDR3. Per the germline V gene, CDR1 is SGHTA and CDR2 is FQGNSA. Unmatched junction bases numbered 7, after V lost 5 bases and J lost 12 bases. The CDR3 DNA reads TGTGCCAGCAGCCAGAGGACTAGCGGGAGTCTGTACTTC. This codes for CASSQRTSGSLYF. Looking up the rest from reference TRBV7-2 and TRBJ2-7 gives the full variable domain: GAGVSQSPSNKVTEKGKDVELRCDPISGHTALYWYRQSLGQGLEFLIYFQGNSAPDKSGLPSDRFSAERTGGSVSTLTIQRTQQEDSAVYLCASSQRTSGSLYFGPGTRLTVT.

The J gene is TRBJ2-2, the V gene TRBV5-1; 10 bases map to TRBD2. CDR3 size: 19 residues. The V segment lost 0 bases and the J segment 3 bases; nucleotides outside the gene matches: 11. The germline CDR1 and CDR2 sequences are SGHRS and YFSETQ. The CDR3 bases are TGCGCCAGCAGCTTGGCCCCCACAGCGGGAGGGCCGTACACCGGGGAGCTGTTTTTT. It encodes CASSLAPTAGGPYTGELFF.

The count of this clone is one. The chain links TRBV7-2 to TRBJ2-5, with a tentative D call TRBD1 (7 bases). Germline CDR1 reads SGHTA; CDR2 reads FQGNSA. CDR3 length equals 16 residues. The germline V and J ends were trimmed by 5 bases and 5 bases, with 21 bases remaining between them. CDR3: CASSTAGGSIYETQYF. CDR3 nucleotide sequence: TGTGCCAGCAGCACCGCAGGGGGGAGTATTTACGAGACCCAGTACTTC.

The chain links TRBV15 to TRBJ2-3, with a weak D call TRBD2 (6 bases). Per the germline V gene, CDR1 is LNHNV and CDR2 is YYDKDF (reference sequence). CDR3 length equals 14 residues. The V end lost 4 bases, the J end lost 6 bases, and 14 bases lay between the germline ends. The CDR3 bases are TGTGCCACCAGCAACCGGGACTTCGTCGATACGCAGTATTTT. Its protein is CATSNRDFVDTQYF.

This clone was seen just once. The rearrangement uses TRBV25-1 and TRBJ2-1, with D unclear. In germline, CDR1 is MGHDK, CDR2 SYGVNS. The CDR3 length is 12 residues. Trimming removed 10 bases from V and 4 bases from J, with 11 bases in between. The CDR3 protein is CATEAGYNEQFF. The CDR3 nucleotides are TGTGCCACCGAGGCCGGATACAATGAGCAGTTCTTC.

The chain employs TRBV6-2 or TRBV6-3 and TRBJ2-1, with TRBD2 as a possible D gene (6 bases). This CDR3 spans 16 amino acids. Between the trimmed V and J ends, which lost 4 bases and 3 bases, there was a span of 16 bases. Germline CDR1 and CDR2: MNHEY and SVGEGT. The CDR3 spells CASSLVMGRDYNEQFF. CDR3 DNA sequence: TGTGCCAGCAGTTTAGTGATGGGGCGGGACTACAATGAGCAGTTCTTC.

This chain connects TRBV6-2 or TRBV6-3 to TRBJ2-2, with 8 bases that match TRBD1. Germline CDR1 is MNHEY and CDR2 is SVGEGT. This CDR3 has 15 residues. V lost 5 bases and J lost 1; bases outside the gene matches: 3. This chain's CDR3 is CASSRDRMNTGELFF. The CDR3 DNA reads as TGTGCCAGCAGTCGGGACAGGATGAACACCGGGGAGCTGTTTTTT.